Sequencing of this TCR beta chain was carried out in a study of regulatory T cells in long-lasting Graves disease. CDR3 regions were amplified by Arm-PCR using iRepertoire HTBI primers to build TCR beta libraries. TCRdb re-derived calls from the multiplex PCR reads in MiXCR, one entry per CDR3 protein. Among a few hundred thousand distinct CDR3 sequences listed, roughly 14% were seen once. This clonotype was counted only a few times. The time point: newly diagnosed GD, antithyroid drugs for less than 3 months. The TCR library was made from RNA extracted from PBMCs. CDR3 length equals 15 residues. Germline CDR1 and CDR2: SGHRS and YFSETQ. The V end was cut by 4 bases, the J end by 0 bases, with 13 bases between. The same data also contributed to another study, on T cells in Graves' hyperthyroidism and ophthalmopathy. Turning to that study: Absence of ophthalmopathy progression within 18 months defined stable Graves' hyperthyroidism. Each diagnosis drew on symptoms, thyroxine, TRAb, thyroid ultrasound and orbital computed tomography findings.

Sequenced material: peripheral blood mononuclear cells (PBMCs), taken at new diagnosis, from a patient treated with antithyroid drugs. This clonotype was obtained from a man aged 30-40 years with Graves disease. V gene TRBV5-1 combines with J gene TRBJ1-2; D might be TRBD1 (6 bases). In nucleotides, the CDR3 is TGCGCCAGCAGCACCGATGGACAGTCTAACTATGGCTACACCTTC. It yields the protein CASSTDGQSNYGYTF.